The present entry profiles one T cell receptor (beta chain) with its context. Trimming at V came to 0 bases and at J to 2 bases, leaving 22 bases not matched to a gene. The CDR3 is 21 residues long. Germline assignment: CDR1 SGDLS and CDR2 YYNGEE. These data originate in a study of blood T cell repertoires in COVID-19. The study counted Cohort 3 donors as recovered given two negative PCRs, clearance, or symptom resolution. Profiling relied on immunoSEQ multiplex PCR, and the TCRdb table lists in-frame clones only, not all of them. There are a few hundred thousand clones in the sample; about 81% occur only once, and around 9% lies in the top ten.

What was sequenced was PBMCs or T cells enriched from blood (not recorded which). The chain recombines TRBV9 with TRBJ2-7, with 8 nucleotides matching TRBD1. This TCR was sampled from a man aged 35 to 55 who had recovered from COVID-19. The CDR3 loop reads CASSVAPLRDRQGPTPYEQYF. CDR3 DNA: TGTGCCAGCAGCGTAGCCCCGCTTAGAGACCGACAGGGGCCGACCCCCTACGAGCAGTACTTC.